This entry lists 12 T cell receptor beta chains sequenced from one sample in a study of shared clonotypes between healthy human individuals. Here immunoSEQ multiplex PCR was the method, and the copy in TCRdb shows in-frame clones only, minus some. The top ten hold roughly 1.4% of the sample, which has about a million clones, approximately 72% seen once. The sequenced sample consisted of memory CD4+ T cells sorted from blood. Subset described: CD45RA-negative fraction. These TCRs come from a man younger than 35 in good health.

This clone was counted a single time. A much larger clone lies one base from this, so it may be a read error. The chain uses TRBV6-6 and TRBJ2-1; D is unresolved. V gave up 8 bases and J gave up 7 bases, with 12 bases separating them. This CDR3 is built from 12 residues. CDR1 is MNHNY, CDR2 SVGAGI, per germline (reference sequence). The CDR3 region has the DNA TGTGCCAGCGGGATTGATGCGAATGAGCAGTTCTTC. Its protein is CASGIDANEQFF.

The chain has TRBV30 and TRBJ2-3, with 13 bases matching TRBD2. The CDR3 runs 14 residues. Losses at the gene ends were 0 bases for V and 6 bases for J; bases not matched to a gene: 0. Looked up from germline, CDR1 is GTSNPN and CDR2 is SVGIG (reference sequence). This CDR3 is CAWSVLAGGDTQYF. Written as DNA, the CDR3 is TGTGCCTGGAGTGTACTAGCGGGGGGGGATACGCAGTATTTT.

The V gene is TRBV13, the J gene TRBJ2-1; D uncertain. CDR3 length: 17 amino acids. The V and J ends lost 0 bases and 3 bases respectively, with 15 bases between them. The germline CDR1 and CDR2 sequences are PRHDT and FYEKMQ (reference sequence). CDR3 region: CASSLGSSGFYYNEQFF. DNA for the CDR3: TGTGCCAGCAGCTTAGGTAGCTCTGGTTTCTACTACAATGAGCAGTTCTTC.

The CDR3 nucleotides read TGTGCCTGGGGGGCGGCTAGCATCGCAGATACGCAGTATTTT. It specifies CAWGAASIADTQYF. This sequence joins TRBV30 and TRBJ2-3; the D gene could be TRBD1 or TRBD2 (5 bases each). V shed 5 bases and J shed 4 bases, with 16 bases lying between them. The CDR3 is made up of 14 amino acids. Germline V gene sequence: CDR1 GTSNPN, CDR2 SVGIG (reference sequence).

The V call is TRBV5-4, the J call TRBJ1-4, with 7 bases identical to TRBD1. The CDR3 spans 17 residues. Germline CDR1 is SGHNT and CDR2 is YYREEE (reference sequence). The junction had 9 bases not matched to a gene; V was cut back by 4 bases and J by 0 bases. The CDR3 DNA follows: TGTGCCAGCAGCGGGGACAGCGGACTTGCAACTAATGAAAAACTGTTTTTT. This translates into CASSGDSGLATNEKLFF. Variable domain in full (rest from reference TRBV5-4 and TRBJ1-4): ETGVTQSPTHLIKTRGQQVTLRCSSQSGHNTVSWYQQALGQGPQFIFQYYREEENGRGNFPPRFSGLQFPNYSSELNVNALELDDSALYLCASSGDSGLATNEKLFFGSGTQLSVL.

This clone was seen once. The chain couples TRBV7-2 to TRBJ2-3; D possibly uses TRBD1 or TRBD2 (5 bases each). Germline V lookup: CDR1 SGHTA, CDR2 FQGNSA. V dropped 5 bases and J dropped 7 bases, with 16 bases sitting between them. The CDR3 contains 14 residues. DNA of the CDR3: TGTGCCAGCAGCCTCCGACAGCCGGGAAATACGCAGTATTTT. Translating gives CASSLRQPGNTQYF.

This clone was recorded a few times. CDR3 amino acids: CASSARAGNYSPLHF. The CDR3 DNA follows: TGTGCCAGCAGCGCAAGGGCCGGTAATTATTCACCCCTCCACTTT. V gene TRBV5-8 combines with J gene TRBJ1-6; D gene uncertain. CDR1 and CDR2 from the germline V gene are SGHTS and YDEGEE. CDR3 length: 15 residues. Trimming left V 4 bases short and J 8 bases short, with 16 bases between.

This clone was counted ten times or more. This chain uses TRBV4-3 with TRBJ1-1; D remains ambiguous. CDR1 and CDR2 from the germline V gene are LGHNA and YSLEER. V was clipped by 0 bases and J by 2 bases, with 7 bases between them. The CDR3 consists of 14 residues. The CDR3 here is CASSQDWGNTEAFF. The CDR3 region has the DNA TGCGCCAGCAGCCAAGACTGGGGAAACACTGAAGCTTTCTTT.

The rearrangement links TRBV18 to TRBJ2-3; 7 bases fit TRBD2. There are 16 residues in the CDR3. The ends lost 6 bases at V and 0 bases at J; junction bases unmatched: 9. Germline CDR1 is KGHSH and CDR2 is LQKENI. The CDR3 DNA reads TGTGCCAGCTCCCGTACTAGCGCATCTAGCACAGATACGCAGTATTTT. Translating gives CASSRTSASSTDTQYF.

In the case of this clone: The junction differs from germline at one of its ends, possibly a read error. The chain couples TRBV27 to TRBJ2-7; TRBD1 matches at 8 bases. Germline loops: CDR1 MNHEY, CDR2 SMNVEV (reference sequence). The CDR3 extends over 11 amino acids. CDR3 in amino acids: CASSARDRWIF. The CDR3 region has the DNA TGTGCCAGCAGTGCCCGGGACAGGTGGATCTTC.

The V call is TRBV7-2, the J call TRBJ2-7, with 11 bases matching TRBD2. The CDR3 is made up of 14 amino acids. CDR1 is SGHTA and CDR2 is FQGNSA in the germline V gene. V shed 8 bases and J 1 base; nucleotides not matched to a gene: 4. Here the CDR3 reads CASRASGGSYEQYF. In DNA, the CDR3 is TGTGCCAGCCGGGCTAGCGGGGGGTCCTACGAGCAGTACTTC.

V is TRBV30 and J is TRBJ1-1, with D uncertain. Trimming stripped 7 bases from V and 1 base from J, with 13 bases between. CDR3 length equals 13 residues. CDR1 is GTSNPN and CDR2 is SVGIG in the germline V gene (reference sequence). The CDR3 here is CAYEPRTNTEAFF. Written as DNA, the CDR3 is TGTGCCTACGAACCGAGGACGAACACTGAAGCTTTCTTT.